One sample yielded the 10 T cell receptor beta chains listed below, sequenced in a study of cytomegalovirus exposure and HLA in healthy donors. The primer mix had 60 Vbeta and 13 Jbeta primers. This table comes from immunoSEQ multiplex PCR, and its TCRdb copy is limited to in-frame clones, with some not included. The table lists more than 95,000 clones, roughly 83% of them singletons, with approximately 4% in the top ten. The sequenced material came from PBMCs. These receptors were taken from a man aged 25 to 45 in good health and CMV-seropositive.

The genes are TRBV19 and TRBJ1-6, with 8 bases that match TRBD1. The CDR3 sequence is 13 residues long. V shed 6 bases, J shed 11 bases, and the junction held 6 bases outside the gene matches. The V gene's germline CDR1 is LNHDA and CDR2 SQIVND (reference sequence). The CDR3 protein is CASRGQGIAPLHF. The CDR3 DNA is TGTGCCAGTAGAGGACAGGGAATCGCACCCCTCCACTTT.

The table lists this clone with a few counts. A junction end diverges from the germline sequence, so it may reflect a read error. The rearrangement joins TRBV7-9 to TRBJ1-2; D is possibly TRBD1 (6 bases). Per germline, CDR1 SEHNR and CDR2 FQNEAQ (reference sequence). The CDR3 covers 14 residues. The CDR3 sequence is CSSSPRQAYYGYTF. The DNA for the CDR3 is TGTTCCAGCAGCCCCCGACAGGCCTACTATGGCTACACCTTC.

The V gene is TRBV30, the J gene TRBJ1-2; 8 nucleotides match TRBD1. The V segment lost 3 bases and the J segment 4 bases; nucleotides outside the gene matches: 4. Germline-derived CDR1 and CDR2 are GTSNPN and SVGIG (reference sequence). The CDR3 runs to 13 residues. The CDR3 sequence is CAWRRQGSYGYTF. The CDR3 coding sequence is TGTGCCTGGAGGCGACAGGGGAGCTATGGCTACACCTTC.

In this sample, this clone turned up a few times. The chain couples TRBV6-5 to TRBJ2-5; D perhaps matches TRBD2 (5 bases). The CDR3 length is 14 residues. V was trimmed by 5 bases and J by 5 bases, leaving 15 bases between them. Germline values: CDR1 MNHEY, CDR2 SVGAGI. Here the CDR3 DNA reads TGTGCCAGCAGTGAGGGCTTCGGTCGGGAGACCCAGTACTTC. This codes for CASSEGFGRETQYF.

The V call is TRBV28, the J call TRBJ1-1; tentative D call: TRBD1 (5 bases). Trimming removed 6 bases from V and 5 bases from J, with 22 bases in between. The length of the CDR3 is 16 residues. The germline gives CDR1 MDHEN, CDR2 SYDVKM. The CDR3 nucleotides are TGTGCCAGCAGGCTACCTGGGGGGGGGAGTGAGACTGAAGCTTTCTTT. The encoded protein is CASRLPGGGSETEAFF.

Details on this clone: One end of the junction is discordant with germline, which a read error may explain. The chain couples TRBV7-9 to TRBJ2-7, with a tentative D call TRBD2 (6 bases). The CDR3 is 15 amino acids. Per germline, CDR1 SEHNR and CDR2 FQNEAQ (reference sequence). CDR3 sequence reads: CSSSRGTDRPNEQYF. The CDR3 region has the DNA TGTTCCAGCAGCCGCGGGACGGATCGGCCCAACGAGCAGTACTTC.

The chain employs TRBV30 and TRBJ2-3; D gene uncertain. Per germline, CDR1 GTSNPN and CDR2 SVGIG (reference sequence). The CDR3 spans 10 residues. Deletions cut 4 bases from V and 6 bases from J, with 5 bases between. Here the CDR3 reads CAWNGDTQYF. CDR3 DNA sequence: TGTGCCTGGAACGGGGATACGCAGTATTTT.

This chain joins TRBV9 and TRBJ1-1; tentative D call: TRBD1 (5 bases). Trimming shortened V by 0 bases and J by 7 bases, and 10 bases separated the two germline ends. The length of the CDR3 is 13 residues. The germline gives CDR1 SGDLS, CDR2 YYNGEE. CDR3: CASSVGPGFEAFF. In DNA, the CDR3 is TGTGCCAGCAGCGTAGGACCAGGGTTTGAAGCTTTCTTT.

The gene calls are TRBV10-3 and TRBJ1-2; TRBD1 aligns across 8 bases. J gave up 7 bases and V 7 bases, and 20 bases lay outside the gene matches. Germline V gene sequence: CDR1 ENHRY, CDR2 SYGVKD. This CDR3 region has 17 residues. The chain's CDR3 is CAITKNRGAGGISGYTF. CDR3 bases: TGTGCCATCACCAAAAACAGGGGGGCAGGGGGGATCTCTGGCTACACCTTC.

The CDR3 spells CASSLRPRGNYGYTF. CDR3 coding DNA: TGTGCCAGCAGCTTGAGACCCCGGGGTAACTATGGCTACACCTTC. V is TRBV7-9 and J is TRBJ1-2, with D unresolved. CDR1 and CDR2 (germline): SEHNR, FQNEAQ (reference sequence). This CDR3 has 15 amino acids. Trimming took off 3 bases at V and 1 base at J, with 12 bases between the two ends.